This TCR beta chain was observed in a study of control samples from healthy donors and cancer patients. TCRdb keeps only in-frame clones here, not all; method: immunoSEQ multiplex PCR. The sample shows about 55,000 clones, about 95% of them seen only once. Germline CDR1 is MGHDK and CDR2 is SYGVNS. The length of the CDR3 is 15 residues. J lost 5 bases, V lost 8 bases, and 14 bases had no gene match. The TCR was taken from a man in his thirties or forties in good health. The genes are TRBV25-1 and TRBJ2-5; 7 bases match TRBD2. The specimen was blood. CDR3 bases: TGTGCCAGCGGGTGGGGAGGGCGTGGGGTGGAGACCCAGTACTTC. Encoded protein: CASGWGGRGVETQYF.